The sequence of this T cell receptor (beta chain) was determined in a study of tumor and adjacent non-tumor tissue in lung cancer. Overall study: Aged about 31 to 80 years, patients included 10 men and 5 women with stage I to III disease.

V lost 4 bases and J 8 bases, leaving 15 bases between the germline ends. CDR3 length equals 14 residues. Germline CDR1 SGHNT, CDR2 YENEEA. RNA was extracted from bulk tissue without any cell sorting. Comments on this clonotype: Its antigen is not known.

Three rounds of nested PCR, following a modified ARM-PCR protocol, produced the TCRbeta library. Using its own MiXCR run on the multiplex PCR reads, TCRdb lists one record per CDR3 protein. This table holds 120,000 to 150,000 distinct CDR3 sequences, approximately 70% found once. Study results and limitations: In normal lung, the top 100 clones were significantly more dominant than in tumor. Compared with tumor, normal lung showed significantly lower TCR diversity. Higher tumor TCR diversity was associated with shorter survival.

Sequencing was done on a sample of lung tumor tissue. J is TRBJ2-1 and V is TRBV11-3, with D perhaps TRBD1 (5 bases). The source of this sequence is a man in his fifties or sixties with small cell lung cancer. CDR3 nucleotides: TGTGCCAGCAGCTCGACAGTATTCTGGGATGAGCAGTTCTTC. Residues: CASSSTVFWDEQFF.